The T cell receptor beta chain under discussion was sequenced for a study of technical replicates of blood from a few donors. Clones were sequenced by immunoSEQ multiplex PCR, and TCRdb holds only the in-frame ones, with some missing. Of under 20,000 clones detected, over 70% appear once; the ten largest clones hold approximately 12%. This CDR3 has 18 amino acids. V lost 3 bases to trimming and J lost 0 bases, with 19 bases between them. Germline V CDR1 and CDR2: SGHNT, YYREEE (reference sequence). The sequencing sample was made of PBMCs. The rearrangement uses TRBV5-4 and TRBJ2-1; no firm D call. The source is a human donor in good health. The CDR3 region has the DNA TGTGCCAGCAGCTGGAAGGTTAGGAGATTTAGCTCCTACAATGAGCAGTTCTTC. Its protein product is CASSWKVRRFSSYNEQFF.